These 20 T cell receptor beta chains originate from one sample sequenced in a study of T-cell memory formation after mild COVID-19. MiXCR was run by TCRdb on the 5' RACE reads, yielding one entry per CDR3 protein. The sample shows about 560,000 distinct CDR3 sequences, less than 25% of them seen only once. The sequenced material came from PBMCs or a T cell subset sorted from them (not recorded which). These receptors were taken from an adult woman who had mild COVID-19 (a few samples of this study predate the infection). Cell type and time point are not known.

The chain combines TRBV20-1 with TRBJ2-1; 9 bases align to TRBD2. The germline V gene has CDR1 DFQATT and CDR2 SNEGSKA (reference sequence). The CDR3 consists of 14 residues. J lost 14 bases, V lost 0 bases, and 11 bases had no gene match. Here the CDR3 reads CSAREATSGPRKFF. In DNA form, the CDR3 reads TGCAGTGCTAGAGAAGCTACTAGCGGGCCCAGAAAGTTCTTC.

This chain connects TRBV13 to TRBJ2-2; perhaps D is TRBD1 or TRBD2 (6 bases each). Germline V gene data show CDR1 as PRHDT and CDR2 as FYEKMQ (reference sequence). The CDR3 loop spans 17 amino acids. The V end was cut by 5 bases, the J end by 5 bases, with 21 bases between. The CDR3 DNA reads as TGTGCCAGCAGCCGGGAGAATACAGGGTTCGAAACCGGGGAGCTGTTTTTT. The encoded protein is CASSRENTGFETGELFF.

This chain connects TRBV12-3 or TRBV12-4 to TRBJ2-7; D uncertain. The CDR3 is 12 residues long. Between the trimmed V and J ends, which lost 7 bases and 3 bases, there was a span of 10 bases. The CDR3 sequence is CASMGQFYEQYF. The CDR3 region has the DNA TGTGCCAGCATGGGCCAGTTCTACGAGCAGTACTTC.

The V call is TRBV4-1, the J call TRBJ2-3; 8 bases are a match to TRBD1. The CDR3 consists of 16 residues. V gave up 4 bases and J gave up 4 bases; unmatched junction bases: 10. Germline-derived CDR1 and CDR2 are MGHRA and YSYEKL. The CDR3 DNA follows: TGCGCCAGCAGCCTCTTCCCGGGACAGGCGGCAGATACGCAGTATTTT. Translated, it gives CASSLFPGQAADTQYF.

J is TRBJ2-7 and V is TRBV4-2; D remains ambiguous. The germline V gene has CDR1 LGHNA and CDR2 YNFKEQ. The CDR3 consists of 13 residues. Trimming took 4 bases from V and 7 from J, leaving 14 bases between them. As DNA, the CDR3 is TGTGCCAGCAGCCCCCCGGAAAGCTCTGAGCAGTACTTC. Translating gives CASSPPESSEQYF.

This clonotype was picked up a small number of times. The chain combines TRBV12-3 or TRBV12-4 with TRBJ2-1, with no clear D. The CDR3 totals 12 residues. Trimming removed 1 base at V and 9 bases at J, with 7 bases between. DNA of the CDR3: TGTGCCAGCAGTTTAGGGCCGTTTGAGCAGTTCTTC. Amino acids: CASSLGPFEQFF.

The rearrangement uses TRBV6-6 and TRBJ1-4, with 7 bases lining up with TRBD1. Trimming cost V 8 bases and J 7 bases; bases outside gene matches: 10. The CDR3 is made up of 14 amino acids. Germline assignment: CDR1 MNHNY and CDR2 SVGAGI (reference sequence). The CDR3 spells CASLLQAGGEKLFF. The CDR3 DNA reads TGTGCCAGCCTTCTCCAGGCAGGGGGTGAAAAACTGTTTTTT.

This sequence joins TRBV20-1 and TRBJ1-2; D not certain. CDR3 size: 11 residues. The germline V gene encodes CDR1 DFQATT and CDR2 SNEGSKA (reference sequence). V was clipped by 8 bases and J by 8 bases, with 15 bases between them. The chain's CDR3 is CSRPFLWGYTF. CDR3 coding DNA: TGCAGTCGCCCTTTCCTTTGGGGCTACACCTTC.

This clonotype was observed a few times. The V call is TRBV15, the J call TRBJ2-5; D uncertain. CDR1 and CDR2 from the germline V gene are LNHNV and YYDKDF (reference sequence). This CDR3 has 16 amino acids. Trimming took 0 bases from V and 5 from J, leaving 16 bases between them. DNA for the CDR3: TGTGCCACCAGCAGAGATGGTTCTAGGAGTTGGGAGACCCAGTACTTC. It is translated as CATSRDGSRSWETQYF. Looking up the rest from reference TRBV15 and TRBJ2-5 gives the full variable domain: DAMVIQNPRYQVTQFGKPVTLSCSQTLNHNVMYWYQQKSSQAPKLLFHYYDKDFNNEADTPDNFQSRRPNTSFCFLDIRSPGLGDTAMYLCATSRDGSRSWETQYFGPGTRLLVL.

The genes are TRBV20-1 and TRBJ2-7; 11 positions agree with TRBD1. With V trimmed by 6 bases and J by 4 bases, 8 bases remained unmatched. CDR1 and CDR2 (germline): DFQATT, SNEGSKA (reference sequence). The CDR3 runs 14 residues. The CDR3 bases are TGCAGTGCAACGACCGGGACAGGGGGTTACGAGCAGTACTTC. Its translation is CSATTGTGGYEQYF.

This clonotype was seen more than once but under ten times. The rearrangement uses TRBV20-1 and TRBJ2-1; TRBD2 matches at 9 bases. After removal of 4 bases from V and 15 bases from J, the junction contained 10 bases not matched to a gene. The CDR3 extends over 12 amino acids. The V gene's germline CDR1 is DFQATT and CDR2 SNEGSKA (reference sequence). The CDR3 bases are TGCAGTGCTACTAGCGGGGACGTCGTAGGGTTCTTC. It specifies CSATSGDVVGFF.

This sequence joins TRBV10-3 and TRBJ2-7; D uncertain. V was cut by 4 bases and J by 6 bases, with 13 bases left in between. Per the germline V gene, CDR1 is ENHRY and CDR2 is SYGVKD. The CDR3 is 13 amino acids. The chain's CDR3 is CAISVGRWGEQYF. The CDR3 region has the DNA TGTGCCATCAGTGTCGGCAGGTGGGGCGAGCAGTACTTC.

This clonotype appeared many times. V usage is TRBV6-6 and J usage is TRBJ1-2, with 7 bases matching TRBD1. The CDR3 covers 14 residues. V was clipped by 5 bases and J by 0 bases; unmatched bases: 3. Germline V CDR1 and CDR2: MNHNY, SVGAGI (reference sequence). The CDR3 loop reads CASSRGTANYGYTF. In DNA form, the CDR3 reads TGTGCCAGCAGTCGAGGGACAGCTAACTATGGCTACACCTTC.

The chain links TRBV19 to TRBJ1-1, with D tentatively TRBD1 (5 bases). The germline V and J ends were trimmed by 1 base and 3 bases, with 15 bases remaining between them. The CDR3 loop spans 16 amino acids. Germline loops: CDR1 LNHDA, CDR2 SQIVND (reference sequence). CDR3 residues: CASSIGATGAHTEAFF. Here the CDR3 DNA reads TGTGCCAGTAGTATAGGGGCAACTGGGGCTCACACTGAAGCTTTCTTT. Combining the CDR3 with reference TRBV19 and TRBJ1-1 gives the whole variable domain DGGITQSPKYLFRKEGQNVTLSCEQNLNHDAMYWYRQDPGQGLRLIYYSQIVNDFQKGDIAEGYSVSREKKESFPLTVTSAQKNPTAFYLCASSIGATGAHTEAFFGQGTRLTVV.

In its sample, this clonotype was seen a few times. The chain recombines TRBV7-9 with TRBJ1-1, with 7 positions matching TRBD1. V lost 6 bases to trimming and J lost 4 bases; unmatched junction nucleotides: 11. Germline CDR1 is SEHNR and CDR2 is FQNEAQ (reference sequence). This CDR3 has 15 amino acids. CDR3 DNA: TGTGCCAGCAGGCCATACAGGGGCGTGGGCACTGAAGCTTTCTTT. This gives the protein CASRPYRGVGTEAFF.

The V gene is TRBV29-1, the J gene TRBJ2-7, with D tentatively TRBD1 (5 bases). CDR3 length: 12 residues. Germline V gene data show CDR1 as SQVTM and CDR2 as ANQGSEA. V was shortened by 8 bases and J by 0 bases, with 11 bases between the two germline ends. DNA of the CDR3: TGCAGCTGGGGCGTTCTCTCCTACGAGCAGTACTTC. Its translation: CSWGVLSYEQYF.

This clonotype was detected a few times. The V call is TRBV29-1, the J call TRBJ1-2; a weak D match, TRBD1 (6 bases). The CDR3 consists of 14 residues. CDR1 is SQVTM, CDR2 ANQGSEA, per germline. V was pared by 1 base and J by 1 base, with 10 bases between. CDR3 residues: CSVEGGQRNYGYTF. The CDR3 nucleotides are TGCAGCGTTGAAGGAGGACAGCGTAACTATGGCTACACCTTC.

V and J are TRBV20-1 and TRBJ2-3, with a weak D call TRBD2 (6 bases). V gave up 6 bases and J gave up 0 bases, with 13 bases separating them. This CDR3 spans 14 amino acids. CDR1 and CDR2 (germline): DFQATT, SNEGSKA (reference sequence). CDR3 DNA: TGCAGTGCCGAGGGCGGGGCTAGCACAGATACGCAGTATTTT. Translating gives CSAEGGASTDTQYF.

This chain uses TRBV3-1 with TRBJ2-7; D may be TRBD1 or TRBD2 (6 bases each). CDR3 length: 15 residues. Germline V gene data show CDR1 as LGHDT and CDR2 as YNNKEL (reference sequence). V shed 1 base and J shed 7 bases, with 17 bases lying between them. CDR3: CASSQVRTGAKEQYF. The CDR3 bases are TGTGCCAGCAGCCAAGTTCGTACGGGGGCGAAAGAGCAGTACTTC.

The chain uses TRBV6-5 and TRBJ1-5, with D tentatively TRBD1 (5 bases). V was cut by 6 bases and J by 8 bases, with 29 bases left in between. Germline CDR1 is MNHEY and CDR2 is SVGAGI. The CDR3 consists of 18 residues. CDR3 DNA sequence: TGTGCCAGCAGCAGCCGGGACGTTAGGTTCTTAGGGGTTGAGCCCCAGCATTTT. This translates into CASSSRDVRFLGVEPQHF.